This is a list of T cell receptor beta chains from one sample in a study of cytomegalovirus exposure and HLA in healthy donors. Method: immunoSEQ multiplex PCR; TCRdb's copy keeps in-frame clones and lacks some. This table has about 240,000 clones, 85% to 90% appearing once. Sample: PBMCs. The receptor source for this set is a man aged 18 to 29 in good health and CMV-seronegative. Each CDR3 is given with its conserved first and last residue.

cdr3_length,v_call,cdr3_aa
13,TRBV5-1,CAGTGTLNYEQYF
13,TRBV4-3,CASSHRSMDTQYF
17,TRBV27,CASSRLGISGDQETQYF
15,TRBV28,CASSRVPGQAGELFF
14,TRBV18,CASSLLGQGNEQYF
15,TRBV5-1,CASSVLAGGIYEQYF
14,TRBV28,CASVRTGTVEKLFF
15,TRBV7-6,CASSSTPTGNYGYTF
16,TRBV27,CASSIAVGGSFYGYTF
16,TRBV19,CATRTSGGPSSYEQYF
15,TRBV28,CASSALAGGPYEQYF
14,TRBV11-2,CASTLRTGGNEQFF
14,TRBV9,CASSAEGGNQPQHF
17,TRBV4-3,CASSRGTAQFHNYGYTF
17,TRBV27,CASSLSSGRGLSYEQYF
14,TRBV6-5,CASSYSGALEPLHF
15,TRBV7-2,CASSSTSGTEETQYF
13,TRBV7-2,CASSFGTWEKLFF
13,TRBV27,CASTPAGEDEQFF
13,TRBV28,CAGQTGTNQPQHF
12,TRBV12-5,CASGLVGMDNTF
16,TRBV14,CASSPFIGTGAYEQYF
16,TRBV5-1,CASSLGPGTGYYGYTF
12,TRBV27,CASSLSGNEQFF
13,TRBV13,CASNADRASPLHF
14,TRBV7-9,CASSLQGATDTQYF
14,TRBV2,CASSVERQDQPQHF
15,TRBV6-5,CASSYESGGNYGYTF
14,TRBV6-1,CASKASGGVNEQFF
13,TRBV9,CASSRQGYNEQFF
16,TRBV27,CASSPSQGALSYEQYF
13,TRBV7-9,CASSPLRGQEAFF
15,TRBV7-9,CASSLVTGAEETQYF
16,TRBV18,CASSPPTSGGTDTQYF
15,TRBV7-2,CASSSGTGRAYEQYF
16,TRBV4-2,CASSQVAGGNTGELFF
17,TRBV7-9,CASSLPYRDPAPLKQFF
13,TRBV7-2,CASSVTATGELFF
13,TRBV9,CASSVGSREKLFF
15,TRBV4-3,CASSPSGRLINEQFF
13,TRBV11-2,CASSRGGHETQYF
16,TRBV7-9,CASSLGPSGINSPLHF
18,TRBV7-2,CASSSPGRDRENSGGYTF
15,TRBV18,CASSPKQGGYNEQFF
16,TRBV5-4,CASSLVAGGHAYEQYF
15,TRBV9,CASSVEEDGAYEQYF
16,TRBV4-3,CASSQVEGAPSGEQFF
15,TRBV5-6,CASSGQGRRIYGYTF
15,TRBV6-5,CASSPGLAEYNEQFF
14,TRBV9,CASSARWGGDTQYF
14,TRBV2,CASALAGESYEQYF
16,TRBV9,CASSVVGVGNTGELFF
12,TRBV2,CASSGGQETQYF